This TCR beta chain was documented in a study of T cells expressing NK-cell markers. Study details: Researchers got TCR beta repertoires out of sorted CD3+CD56+NKG2C+, CD3+CD56+NKG2C- and CD3+CD56-NKG2C+ T cells.

No DNA is given; TCRdb re-called the 5' RACE reads and lists each CDR3 protein once. Found here are fewer than 550,000 distinct CDR3 sequences; the top ten clones hold about 1.5%. Per germline, CDR1 SGHRS and CDR2 YFSETQ. The CDR3 loop spans 19 amino acids. The rearrangement uses TRBV5-1 and TRBJ2-1; TCRdb's D call of TRBD1 is untestable without DNA. The sequencing sample was made of blood T cells: a sorted CD56 or NKG2C T cell subset, CD4+ or CD8+ T cells, or bulk PBMC T cells (not recorded which). This TCR came from a woman aged 50 to 65 in good health. The CDR3 spells CASSLVPAIGGRRSNEQFF.